This entry is about one T cell receptor beta chain. The CDR3 is made up of 13 amino acids. Per germline, CDR1 SGHVS and CDR2 FQNEAQ. Germline trimming cut 5 bases from V and 8 bases from J; bases unmatched to any gene: 5. This sample is part of a study of blood T cell repertoires in COVID-19. As originally analysed: The assay estimated nucleated cells by amplifying reference gene primers. Libraries were prepared by immunoSEQ multiplex PCR; TCRdb keeps only in-frame clonotypes and omits some of them. V and J calls and clone size are copied from that table; D and trimming were computed from the DNA. Here the sample spans about 370,000 clones, around 92% being singletons.

The sequenced material came from peripheral blood. This TCR was sampled from a woman between 25 and 40 years old with COVID-19, enrolled during active disease. This chain uses TRBV7-8 with TRBJ2-1, with TRBD1 identical over 8 bases. CDR3 nucleotides: TGTGCCAGCAGCCCCCGGACAGGGTATGAGCAGTTCTTC. It codes for CASSPRTGYEQFF.